This T cell receptor (beta chain) was identified in a study of T cell changes during pregnancy in multiple sclerosis. Generated by immunoSEQ multiplex PCR, the TCRdb table keeps only in-frame clones and is missing some. Of about 30,000 clones in the sample, under 95% were seen once. Germline loops: CDR1 MNHNS, CDR2 SASEGT. V dropped 5 bases and J dropped 5 bases, with 15 bases sitting between them. This CDR3 is built from 14 residues. The V gene is TRBV6-1, the J gene TRBJ1-2, with no clear D. The source is a female donor with multiple sclerosis, enrolled in a pregnancy study. This specimen was CD4+ T cells from peripheral blood mononuclear cells, taken after pregnancy. The CDR3 region has the DNA TGTGCCAGCAGTCAATTAGAGGGAGTATATGGCTACACCTTC. Its translation: CASSQLEGVYGYTF.